These T cell receptor beta chains were read from a single sample in a study of T-cell reconstitution after alpha-beta-depleted transplantation in children. One entry per CDR3 protein results from TCRdb running MiXCR on the PCR reads. The table shows a few hundred thousand distinct CDR3 sequences, with about a sixth occurring only once. The source material was PBMCs, mostly from graft donor cells, sampled 360 days after TCRalphabeta/CD19-depleted stem cell transplant. All receptors come from a boy in the first two years of life who had a stem cell transplant for Wiskott-Aldrich syndrome, so the T cells may come from the graft donor. Both conserved end residues are part of each CDR3.

V,J,CDR3
TRBV24-1,TRBJ2-2,CATSDSYRNTGELFF
TRBV10-1,TRBJ2-3,CASSPTKGTDTQYF
TRBV5-1,TRBJ2-1,CASSLVSSGGISSYNEQFF
TRBV6-5,TRBJ1-1,CASPPREIEAFF
TRBV29-1,TRBJ2-5,CSVTGLAGIQTQYF
TRBV3-1,TRBJ1-4,CASTPSTGGEGKLFF
TRBV5-1,TRBJ2-1,CASSSPYRGRDYNEQFF
TRBV12-3/TRBV12-4,TRBJ2-1,CASSHQGYNEQFF
TRBV7-6,TRBJ2-2,CASSFTGTGSTGELFF
TRBV2,TRBJ1-1,CASNGEMNTEAFF
TRBV9,TRBJ2-5,CASSPGGGRAETQYF
TRBV20-1,TRBJ2-7,CSANRGQSPYYEQYF
TRBV12-3/TRBV12-4,TRBJ2-5,CASSEGLAETQYF
TRBV12-3/TRBV12-4,TRBJ2-5,CASAVGGAPRETQYF
TRBV9,TRBJ2-1,CASSATGLAYNEQFF
TRBV13,TRBJ2-3,CASSLGRDRVTDTQYF
TRBV29-1,TRBJ2-1,CSAREGASYNEQFF